Sequencing of this T cell receptor (beta chain) was carried out in a study of OX40 agonist ivuxolimab in advanced cancers. Findings and caveats of the study: The CD4+ and CD8+ T cells in the blood had expanded clonally by week 6 at 0.1 to 3.0 mg/kg.

Sequencing used immunoSEQ multiplex PCR; TCRdb keeps in-frame clones, though not all of them. The data hold under 80,000 clones, with over 80% observed a single time. This clone has a handful of counts. Its antigen is not identified. This receptor was taken from an adult with an advanced solid tumor such as melanoma, head and neck, liver or kidney cancer. The sample here was CD4+ or CD8+ T cells sorted from blood, taken in a trial of the OX40 agonist ivuxolimab.

CDR3 sequence reads: CSGGQGTGNEQFF. In nucleotides, the CDR3 is TGCAGCGGGGGACAGGGGACTGGCAATGAGCAGTTCTTC. This rearrangement joins TRBV29-1 to TRBJ2-1, with 10 nucleotides matching TRBD1. J was trimmed by 6 bases and V by 7 bases; bases with no gene match: 6. The CDR3 sequence is 13 residues long. Germline CDR1 and CDR2: SQVTM and ANQGSEA.